One TCR beta chain is described in this entry. These data come from a study of T-cell memory formation after mild COVID-19. TCRdb called the 5' RACE reads again in MiXCR, with one record for every CDR3 protein. This sample has 100,000 to 150,000 distinct CDR3 sequences, with around 6.3% found just once. There are 16 residues in the CDR3. V dropped 3 bases and J dropped 7; count of bases not matched to a gene: 12. The sequencing sample was made of PBMCs or a T cell subset sorted from them (not recorded which). The source of this sequence is an adult woman who had mild COVID-19 (a few samples of this study predate the infection). Cell type and time point are not known. This chain uses TRBV12-3 or TRBV12-4 with TRBJ2-3, with 8 bases lining up with TRBD1. The CDR3: CASSFEAGGVRNTQYF. Written as DNA, the CDR3 is TGTGCCAGCAGTTTCGAGGCAGGGGGCGTTAGAAATACGCAGTATTTT.